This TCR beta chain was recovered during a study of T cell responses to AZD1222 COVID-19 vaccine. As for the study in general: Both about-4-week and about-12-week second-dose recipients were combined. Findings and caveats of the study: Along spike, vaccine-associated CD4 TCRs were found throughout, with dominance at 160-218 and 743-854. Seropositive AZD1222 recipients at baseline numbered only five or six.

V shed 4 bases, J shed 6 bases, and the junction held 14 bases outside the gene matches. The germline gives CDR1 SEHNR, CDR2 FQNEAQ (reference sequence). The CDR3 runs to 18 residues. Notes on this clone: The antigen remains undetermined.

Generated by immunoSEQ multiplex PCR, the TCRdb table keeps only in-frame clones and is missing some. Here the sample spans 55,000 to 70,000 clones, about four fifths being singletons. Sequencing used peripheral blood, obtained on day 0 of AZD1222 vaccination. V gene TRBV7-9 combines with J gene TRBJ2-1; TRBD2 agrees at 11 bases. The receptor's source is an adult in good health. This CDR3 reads CASSSSEVLAGGFNEQFF. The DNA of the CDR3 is TGTGCCAGCAGCTCGTCAGAAGTTCTAGCGGGGGGTTTCAATGAGCAGTTCTTC.